The clone carrying this TCR beta chain was observed a single time. The data belong to a study of T cell changes during pregnancy in multiple sclerosis. Per the germline V gene, CDR1 is LGHNA and CDR2 is YSLEER. The CDR3 consists of 16 residues. V was shortened by 0 bases and J by 5 bases, with 13 bases between the two germline ends. Some clones are missing from TCRdb's copy, which holds only in-frame ones; the method was immunoSEQ multiplex PCR. Of some 60,000 clones listed, about 88% were seen once; the top ten hold around 1.7%. The sequenced sample was peripheral blood, obtained after pregnancy. This clonotype was obtained from a female donor with multiple sclerosis, enrolled in a pregnancy study. This rearrangement joins TRBV4-3 to TRBJ1-4; maybe TRBD1 (5 bases). The CDR3 reads CASSQEWSRENEKLFF. The CDR3 nucleotides read TGCGCCAGCAGCCAAGAATGGAGCAGGGAAAATGAAAAACTGTTTTTT.